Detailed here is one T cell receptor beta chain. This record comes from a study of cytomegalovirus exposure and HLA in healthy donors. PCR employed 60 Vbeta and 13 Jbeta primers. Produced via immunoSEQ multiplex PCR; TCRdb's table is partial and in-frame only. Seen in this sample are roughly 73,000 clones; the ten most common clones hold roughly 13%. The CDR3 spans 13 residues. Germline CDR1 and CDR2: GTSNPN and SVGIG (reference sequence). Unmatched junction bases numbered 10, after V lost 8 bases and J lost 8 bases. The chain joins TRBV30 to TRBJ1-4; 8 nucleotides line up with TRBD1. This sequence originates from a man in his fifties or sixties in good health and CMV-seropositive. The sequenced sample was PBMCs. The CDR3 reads CAALQGVGEKLFF. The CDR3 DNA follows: TGTGCCGCCTTACAGGGGGTAGGGGAAAAACTGTTTTTT. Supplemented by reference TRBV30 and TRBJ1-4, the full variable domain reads SQTIHQWPATLVQPVGSPLSLECTVEGTSNPNLYWYRQAAGRGLQLLFYSVGIGQISSEVPQNLSASRPQDRQFILSSKKLLLSDSGFYLCAALQGVGEKLFFGSGTQLSVL.